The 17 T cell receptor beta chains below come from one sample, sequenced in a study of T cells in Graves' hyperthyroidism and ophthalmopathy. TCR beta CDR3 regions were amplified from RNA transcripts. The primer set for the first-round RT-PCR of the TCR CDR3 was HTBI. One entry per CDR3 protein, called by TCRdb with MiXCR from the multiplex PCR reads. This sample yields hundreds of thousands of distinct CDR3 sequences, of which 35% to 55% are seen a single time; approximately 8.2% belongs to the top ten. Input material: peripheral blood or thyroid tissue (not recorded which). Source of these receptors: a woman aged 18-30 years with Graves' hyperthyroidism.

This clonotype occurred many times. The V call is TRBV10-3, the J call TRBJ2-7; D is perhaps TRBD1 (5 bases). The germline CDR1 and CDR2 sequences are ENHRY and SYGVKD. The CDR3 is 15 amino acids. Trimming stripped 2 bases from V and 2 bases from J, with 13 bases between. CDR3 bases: TGTGCCATCAGTGAGCCCCTCGACAGCACCTACGAGCAGTACTTC. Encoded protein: CAISEPLDSTYEQYF.

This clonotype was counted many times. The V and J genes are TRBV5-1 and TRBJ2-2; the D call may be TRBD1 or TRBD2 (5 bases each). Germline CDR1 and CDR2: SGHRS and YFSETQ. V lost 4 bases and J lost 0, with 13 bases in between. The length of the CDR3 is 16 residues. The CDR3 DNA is TGCGCCAGCAGCCCCGGGGCGCGAGCGAACACCGGGGAGCTGTTTTTT. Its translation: CASSPGARANTGELFF.

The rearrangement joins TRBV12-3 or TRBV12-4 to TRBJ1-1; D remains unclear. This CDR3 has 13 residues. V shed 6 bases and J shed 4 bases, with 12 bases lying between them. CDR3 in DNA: TGTGCCAGCAGCCGACAAGAAATCACTGAAGCTTTCTTT. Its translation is CASSRQEITEAFF.

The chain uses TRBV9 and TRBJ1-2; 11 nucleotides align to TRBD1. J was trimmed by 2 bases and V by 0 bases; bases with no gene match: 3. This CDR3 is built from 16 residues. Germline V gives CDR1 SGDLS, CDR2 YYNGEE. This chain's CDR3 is CASSVEGQGVNYGYTF. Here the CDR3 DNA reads TGTGCCAGCAGCGTAGAGGGACAGGGGGTGAACTATGGCTACACCTTC.

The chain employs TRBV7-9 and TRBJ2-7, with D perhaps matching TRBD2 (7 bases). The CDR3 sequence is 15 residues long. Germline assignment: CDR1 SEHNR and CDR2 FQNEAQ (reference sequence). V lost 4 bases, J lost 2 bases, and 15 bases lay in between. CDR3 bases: TGTGCCAGCAGCTCAATAGGGGGGGGCGCCTACGAGCAGTACTTC. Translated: CASSSIGGGAYEQYF.

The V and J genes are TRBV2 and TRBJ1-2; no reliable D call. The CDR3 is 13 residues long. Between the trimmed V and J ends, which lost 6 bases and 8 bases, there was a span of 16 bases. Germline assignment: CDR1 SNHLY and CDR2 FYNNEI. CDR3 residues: CASRWTSQGGYTF. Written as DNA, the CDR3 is TGTGCCAGCAGGTGGACTAGCCAAGGAGGCTACACCTTC.

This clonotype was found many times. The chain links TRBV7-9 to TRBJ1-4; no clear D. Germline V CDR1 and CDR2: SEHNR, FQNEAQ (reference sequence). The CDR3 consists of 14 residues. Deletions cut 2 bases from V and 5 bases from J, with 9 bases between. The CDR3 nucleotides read TGTGCCAGCAGCTTACTCCTGAACAATGAAAAACTGTTTTTT. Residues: CASSLLLNNEKLFF.

The CDR3 sequence: CASSFAPSRSYEQYF. CDR3 bases: TGCGCCAGCAGCTTCGCTCCTAGTCGATCCTACGAGCAGTACTTC. The chain recombines TRBV5-1 with TRBJ2-7; the D is unclear. CDR1 is SGHRS and CDR2 is YFSETQ in the germline V gene. Trimming removed 2 bases from V and 1 base from J, with 13 bases in between. This CDR3 comprises 15 residues.

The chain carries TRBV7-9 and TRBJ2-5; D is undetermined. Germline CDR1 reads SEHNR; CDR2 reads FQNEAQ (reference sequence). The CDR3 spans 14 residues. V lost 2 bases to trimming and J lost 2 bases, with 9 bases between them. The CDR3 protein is CASSLLIDQETQYF. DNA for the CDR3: TGTGCCAGCAGCTTATTGATCGATCAAGAGACCCAGTACTTC.

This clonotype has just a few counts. This CDR3 reads CASSLGLADEQYF. The CDR3 DNA reads TGTGCCAGCAGTTTGGGACTAGCGGACGAGCAGTACTTC. The V call is TRBV7-2, the J call TRBJ2-7, with 11 bases lining up with TRBD2. This CDR3 comprises 13 residues. The ends lost 6 bases at V and 5 bases at J; junction bases unmatched: 3. Germline CDR1 SGHTA, CDR2 FQGNSA.

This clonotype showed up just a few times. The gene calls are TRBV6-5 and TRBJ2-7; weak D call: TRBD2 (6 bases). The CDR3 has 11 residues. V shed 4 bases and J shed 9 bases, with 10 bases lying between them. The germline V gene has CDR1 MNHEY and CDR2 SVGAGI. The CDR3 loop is CASSSVGGQYF. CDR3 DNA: TGTGCCAGCAGTTCGGTGGGAGGGCAGTACTTC.

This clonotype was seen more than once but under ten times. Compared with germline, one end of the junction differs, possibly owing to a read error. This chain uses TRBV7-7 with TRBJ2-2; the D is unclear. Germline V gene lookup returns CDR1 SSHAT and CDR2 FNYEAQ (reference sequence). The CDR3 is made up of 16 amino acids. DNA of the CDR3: TGTGCTAGCAGCCTGCGACTGGAAACGAACACCGGGGAGCTGTTTTTT. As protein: CASSLRLETNTGELFF.

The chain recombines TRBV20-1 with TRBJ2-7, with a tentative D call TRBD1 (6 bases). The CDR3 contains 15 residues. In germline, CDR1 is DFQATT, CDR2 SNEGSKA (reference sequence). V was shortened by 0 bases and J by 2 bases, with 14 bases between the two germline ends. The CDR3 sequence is CSARDLVDSTYEQYF. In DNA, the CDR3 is TGCAGTGCTAGAGATCTCGTGGACAGCACCTACGAGCAGTACTTC.

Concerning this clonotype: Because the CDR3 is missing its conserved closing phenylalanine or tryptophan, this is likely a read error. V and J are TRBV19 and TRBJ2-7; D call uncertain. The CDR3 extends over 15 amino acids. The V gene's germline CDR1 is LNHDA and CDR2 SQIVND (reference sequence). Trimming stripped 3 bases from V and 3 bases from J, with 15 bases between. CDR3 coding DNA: TGTGCCAGTAGTATTACCGCAGGTTCGAACTACGAGCAGTACCTC. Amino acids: CASSITAGSNYEQYL.

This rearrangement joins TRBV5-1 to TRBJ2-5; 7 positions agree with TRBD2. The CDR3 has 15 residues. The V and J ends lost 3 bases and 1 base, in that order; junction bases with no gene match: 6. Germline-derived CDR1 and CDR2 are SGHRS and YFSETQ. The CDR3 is CASSSFTSVQETQYF. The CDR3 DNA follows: TGCGCCAGCAGCTCTTTCACTAGCGTCCAAGAGACCCAGTACTTC.

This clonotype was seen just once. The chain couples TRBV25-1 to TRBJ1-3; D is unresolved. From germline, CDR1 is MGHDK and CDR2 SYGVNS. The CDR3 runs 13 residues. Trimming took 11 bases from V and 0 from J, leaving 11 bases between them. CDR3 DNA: TGTGCCCGACGACAAATCTCTGGAAACACCATATATTTT. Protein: CARRQISGNTIYF.

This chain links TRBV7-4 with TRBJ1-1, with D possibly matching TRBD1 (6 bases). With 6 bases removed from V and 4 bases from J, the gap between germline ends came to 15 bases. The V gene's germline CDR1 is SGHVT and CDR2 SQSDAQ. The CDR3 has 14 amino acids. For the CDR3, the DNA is TGTGCCAGCAGTTCAGGGGAAGGGCTCACTGAAGCTTTCTTT. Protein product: CASSSGEGLTEAFF. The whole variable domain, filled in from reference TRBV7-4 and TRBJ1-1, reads GAGVSQSPRYKVAKRGRDVALRCDSISGHVTLYWYRQTLGQGSEVLTYSQSDAQRDKSGRPSGRFSAERPERSVSTLKIQRTEQGDSAVYLCASSSGEGLTEAFFGQGTRLTVV.